Listed below are T cell receptor beta chains from one sample, sequenced in a study of CD8 T cells in Susac syndrome. TCRdb redid the calling of the immunoSEQ multiplex PCR reads with MiXCR, one entry per CDR3 protein. The sample has about 89,000 distinct CDR3 sequences, 85% to 95% seen once. What was sequenced was CD8+ T cells from PBMCs. Receptors originate from a human donor in good health. Both conserved end residues are part of each CDR3. Fields, in order: V gene, J gene, clone size, D gene, CDR3 DNA, CDR3 protein. The D gene is left open where the match is weak. Clone sizes are given selectively: once, few, many, or a class where the clone is expanded.

TRBV25-1,TRBJ2-2,-,-,TGTGCCAGCAGTGAATCAGGGGACGCCGGGGAGCTGTTTTTT,CASSESGDAGELFF
TRBV27,TRBJ1-1,-,-,TGTGCCAGCACCTCCGGGAACACTGAAGCTTTCTTT,CASTSGNTEAFF
TRBV2,TRBJ1-4,-,-,TGTGCCAGCATTAGCAGCGGGGGGAATGAAAAACTGTTTTTT,CASISSGGNEKLFF
TRBV27,TRBJ1-4,-,-,TGTGCCAGCAGTCCGCTAGACAGGAATGAAAAACTGTTTTTT,CASSPLDRNEKLFF
TRBV6-6,TRBJ1-2,-,-,TGTGCCAGCAGTTATAGCGGCGGCCCCCCAGGGGGCTACACCTTC,CASSYSGGPPGGYTF
TRBV23-1,TRBJ2-7,-,TRBD2,TGCGCCAGCAGTCAATTTGGGGTAGCGGGGACCTACGAGCAGTACTTC,CASSQFGVAGTYEQYF
TRBV3-1,TRBJ1-2,-,TRBD1,TGTGCCAGCAGCCCTGGACAGGGCTATGGCTACACCTTC,CASSPGQGYGYTF
TRBV5-6,TRBJ2-3,-,-,TGTGCCAGCAGCTTGGGGGCTAGTGAGGAGGTAGATACGCAGTATTTT,CASSLGASEEVDTQYF
TRBV20-1,TRBJ1-2,-,-,TGCAGTGCTGGTCGACAGGCTTATGGCTACACCTTC,CSAGRQAYGYTF
TRBV11-1,TRBJ1-1,-,-,TGTGCCAGCAGCCCAACCGCTACTCAGGGATGGAACACTGAAGCTTTCTTT,CASSPTATQGWNTEAFF
TRBV7-2,TRBJ2-1,-,TRBD2,TGTGCCAGCAGCCCTATAGCGGGGGCGCTTTACAATGAGCAGTTCTTC,CASSPIAGALYNEQFF
TRBV20-1,TRBJ2-7,-,-,TGCAGTGCTAGTCCCGGGACATGGGACTACGAGCAGTACTTC,CSASPGTWDYEQYF
TRBV6-5,TRBJ1-6,-,-,TGTGCCAGCACCAATTTGGGGATTAATTCACCCCTCCACTTT,CASTNLGINSPLHF
TRBV6-1,TRBJ2-1,-,-,TGTGCCAGCAGCCTTTCCCAGAGGCCTTCCAATGAGCAGTTCTTC,CASSLSQRPSNEQFF
TRBV27,TRBJ2-1,once,TRBD2,TGTGCCAGCAGTTTGGGGGAGGGTGAGCAGTTCTTC,CASSLGEGEQFF
TRBV5-1,TRBJ2-6,-,-,TGCGCCAGCAGCCTGGATGTGCCTGGGGCCAACGTCCTGACTTTC,CASSLDVPGANVLTF
TRBV25-1,TRBJ2-1,-,-,TGTGCCACCACGACGGGGCAGATCTACAATGAGCAGTTCTTC,CATTTGQIYNEQFF
TRBV13,TRBJ2-5,-,TRBD1,TGTGCCAGCAGCTTTCCAGGACAGGCCCAAGAGACCCAGTACTTC,CASSFPGQAQETQYF
TRBV5-5,TRBJ2-7,once,-,TGTGCCAGCAGCTCCCCGGGGGCTTCCTACGAGCAGTACTTC,CASSSPGASYEQYF
TRBV7-9,TRBJ2-7,-,-,TGTGCCAGCAGCTTTGAAGGGGTAATTTCCTACGAGCAGTACTTC,CASSFEGVISYEQYF
TRBV5-6,TRBJ2-1,-,TRBD1,TGTGCCAGCAGCGGGGATGAGGGGGCCTCCTACAATGAGCAGTTCTTC,CASSGDEGASYNEQFF
TRBV19,TRBJ2-7,-,-,TGTGCCAGTAGCTCTACCCTCTACGAGCAGTACTTC,CASSSTLYEQYF